Following are 18 T cell receptor beta chains from one sample sequenced in a study of blood T cell repertoires in COVID-19 (TCRdb year 2020). Libraries were constructed by the immunoSEQ multiplex PCR assay. Entries here come from immuneACCESS through TCRdb and include only in-frame sequences with V and J called. Some clones fail to appear in such tables; in the studies checked, an unresolved V gene covers under half of the shortfall, and the cause of the remainder is unknown. This sample is represented by 100,000 to 150,000 clones; around four fifths of them were singletons. The ten biggest clones cover 5.9% of the sample. Sequencing input: peripheral blood. These receptors all come from a man older than 75 with active or convalescent COVID-19.

The chain is built from TRBV2 and TRBJ2-7; D unclear. CDR3 length: 12 amino acids. V was clipped by 7 bases and J by 6 bases, with 13 bases between them. The germline CDR1 and CDR2 sequences are SNHLY and FYNNEI. The chain's CDR3 is CASISVTPEQYF. As DNA, the CDR3 is TGTGCCAGCATTAGTGTAACCCCCGAGCAGTACTTC.

The chain combines TRBV19 with TRBJ2-5; 8 positions match TRBD2. Trimming cost V 6 bases and J 3 bases; bases outside gene matches: 3. This CDR3 comprises 13 residues. Germline CDR1 is LNHDA and CDR2 is SQIVND (reference sequence). CDR3 DNA sequence: TGTGCCAGTAGAGGTAGCGGGGAAGAGACCCAGTACTTC. Its translation is CASRGSGEETQYF. Full variable domain (outside the CDR3, taken from reference TRBV19 and TRBJ2-5): DGGITQSPKYLFRKEGQNVTLSCEQNLNHDAMYWYRQDPGQGLRLIYYSQIVNDFQKGDIAEGYSVSREKKESFPLTVTSAQKNPTAFYLCASRGSGEETQYFGPGTRLLVL.

The chain joins TRBV11-2 to TRBJ1-6, with D unclear. Germline assignment: CDR1 SGHAT and CDR2 FQNNGV. The CDR3 has 15 residues. Trimming pared 2 bases from V and 0 bases from J, leaving 5 bases between. The CDR3 region is CASSLKSSYNSPLHF. The CDR3 DNA reads TGTGCCAGCAGCTTAAAGAGCTCCTATAATTCACCCCTCCACTTT.

J is TRBJ1-1 and V is TRBV20-1, with D hard to call. CDR1 and CDR2 (germline): DFQATT, SNEGSKA (reference sequence). The CDR3 has 11 residues. The CDR3 region is CSASGGGRAFF. The CDR3 coding sequence is TGCAGCGCCTCGGGAGGAGGAAGAGCTTTCTTT.

This chain links TRBV7-3 with TRBJ2-5; 15 bases fit TRBD2. CDR3 length: 18 amino acids. The V gene end was trimmed by 5 bases and the J gene end by 0 bases; junction bases not matched to a gene: 7. Germline V gene sequence: CDR1 SGHTA, CDR2 FQGTGA. The CDR3: CASSPFGTSGGYQETQYF. The CDR3 bases are TGTGCCAGCAGCCCCTTCGGGACTAGCGGGGGGTACCAAGAGACCCAGTACTTC. Complete variable domain (other parts from reference TRBV7-3 and TRBJ2-5): GAGVSQTPSNKVTEKGKYVELRCDPISGHTALYWYRQSLGQGPEFLIYFQGTGAADDSGLPNDRFFAVRPEGSVSTLKIQRTERGDSAVYLCASSPFGTSGGYQETQYFGPGTRLLVL.

The chain recombines TRBV19 with TRBJ2-5, with 7 bases matching TRBD1. CDR1 is LNHDA and CDR2 is SQIVND in the germline V gene (reference sequence). V gave up 5 bases and J gave up 4 bases; unmatched junction bases: 4. The CDR3 has 13 residues. The CDR3 bases are TGTGCCAGTAGTTTCTCAGGGGGAGAGACCCAGTACTTC. Its protein product is CASSFSGGETQYF.

The chain employs TRBV3-1 (or the pseudogene TRBV3-2) and TRBJ2-5, with TRBD2 matching 10 bases. Germline values: CDR1 LGHDT, CDR2 YNNKEL (reference sequence). With V trimmed by 3 bases and J by 5 bases, 9 bases remained unmatched. CDR3 size: 16 residues. The CDR3 here is CASSQASGGSTETQYF. Here the CDR3 DNA reads TGTGCCAGCAGCCAGGCTAGCGGGGGCTCCACGGAGACCCAGTACTTC.

This chain uses TRBV5-1 with TRBJ2-3; TRBD1 is a possible D gene (5 bases). V lost 3 bases, J lost 6 bases, and 14 bases lay in between. The germline V gene has CDR1 SGHRS and CDR2 YFSETQ. This CDR3 contains 14 residues. CDR3 nucleotide sequence: TGCGCCAGCAGCTCAACAGGCAGTCGGGATACGCAGTATTTT. It encodes CASSSTGSRDTQYF.

The rearrangement uses TRBV3-1 (or the pseudogene TRBV3-2) and TRBJ2-2; D is uncertain. CDR1 is LGHDT, CDR2 YNNKEL, per germline (reference sequence). The CDR3 has 14 residues. V lost 7 bases, J lost 1 base, and 10 bases lay in between. DNA of the CDR3: TGTGCCAGCACCTTTACCAGGAACACCGGGGAGCTGTTTTTT. It translates to CASTFTRNTGELFF.

CDR3 sequence (DNA): TGTGCCTGGGGAGGACAGGGCAGTGAAAAACTGTTTTTT. Residues: CAWGGQGSEKLFF. The V gene is TRBV30, the J gene TRBJ1-4, with TRBD1 matching over 8 bases. This CDR3 is 13 amino acids long. From germline, CDR1 is GTSNPN and CDR2 SVGIG (reference sequence). V dropped 5 bases and J dropped 7; count of bases not matched to a gene: 6.

This clone appeared a few times. The V and J genes are TRBV5-5 and TRBJ1-2; 11 bases map to TRBD1. The CDR3 is 15 amino acids. Germline V lookup: CDR1 SGHKS, CDR2 YYEKEE (reference sequence). With 3 bases clipped from V and 4 bases from J, the junction kept 5 bases outside the gene matches. CDR3 residues: CASSYSGTGGYGYTF. The CDR3, as DNA: TGTGCCAGCAGCTACTCCGGGACAGGGGGCTATGGCTACACCTTC.

V usage is TRBV20-1 and J usage is TRBJ1-2; unclear D gene. With 3 bases removed from V and 11 bases from J, the gap between germline ends came to 4 bases. CDR1 is DFQATT, CDR2 SNEGSKA, per germline (reference sequence). This CDR3 spans 8 amino acids. In nucleotides, the CDR3 is TGCAGTGCTAGCGAGTACACCTTC. Protein: CSASEYTF.

V and J are TRBV10-1 and TRBJ1-1; D may be TRBD1 (6 bases). This CDR3 is 15 amino acids long. The V gene's germline CDR1 is WNHNN and CDR2 SYGVQD (reference sequence). The V end was cut by 4 bases, the J end by 1 base, with 13 bases between. The CDR3 is CASSVNPGANTEAFF. DNA of the CDR3: TGCGCCAGCAGTGTCAACCCAGGGGCGAACACTGAAGCTTTCTTT.

The genes are TRBV4-1 and TRBJ1-2, with D possibly being TRBD1 (6 bases). Germline CDR1 reads MGHRA; CDR2 reads YSYEKL. The CDR3 length is 15 residues. V was cut by 0 bases and J by 3 bases, with 11 bases left in between. The CDR3 protein is CASSQEINRDYGYTF. The CDR3 DNA reads TGCGCCAGCAGCCAAGAGATAAACAGGGACTATGGCTACACCTTC.

This clone was recorded only once. J is TRBJ2-2 and V is TRBV3-1 (or the pseudogene TRBV3-2); possible D gene TRBD2, 5 bases. V lost 1 base to trimming and J lost 6 bases, with 12 bases between them. The V gene's germline CDR1 is LGHDT and CDR2 YNNKEL (reference sequence). The CDR3 has 15 amino acids. The CDR3 loop is CASSQVSGVAGELFF. CDR3 nucleotide sequence: TGTGCCAGCAGCCAAGTATCCGGGGTGGCCGGGGAGCTGTTTTTT.

The V and J genes are TRBV13 and TRBJ2-3; TRBD2 agrees at 7 bases. Per the germline V gene, CDR1 is PRHDT and CDR2 is FYEKMQ (reference sequence). V trimming: 10 bases; J trimming: 2 bases; junction bases outside the gene matches: 9. This CDR3 has 14 amino acids. The CDR3 DNA reads TGTGCCATCTCCCGGCGGGGGTCCACAGATACGCAGTATTTT. Amino acids: CAISRRGSTDTQYF.

The chain has TRBV21-1 and TRBJ2-5; the D call TRBD2 from the table was never checked on the DNA. TRBV21-1 is classified as a pseudogene. There are 17 residues in the CDR3. The CDR3 sequence is CASSKILAGALAGTQYF. CDR3 DNA: TGTGCCAGCAGCAAAATACTAGCGGGGGCCCTCGCTGGGACCCAGTACTTC.

The chain has TRBV29-1 and TRBJ2-2; D is possibly TRBD2 (6 bases). Germline assignment: CDR1 SQVTM and CDR2 ANQGSEA. V lost 3 bases to trimming and J lost 0 bases, with 8 bases between them. The CDR3 length is 14 residues. CDR3 DNA sequence: TGCAGCGTTGAGCGGGGAACGAACACCGGGGAGCTGTTTTTT. Amino acids: CSVERGTNTGELFF.